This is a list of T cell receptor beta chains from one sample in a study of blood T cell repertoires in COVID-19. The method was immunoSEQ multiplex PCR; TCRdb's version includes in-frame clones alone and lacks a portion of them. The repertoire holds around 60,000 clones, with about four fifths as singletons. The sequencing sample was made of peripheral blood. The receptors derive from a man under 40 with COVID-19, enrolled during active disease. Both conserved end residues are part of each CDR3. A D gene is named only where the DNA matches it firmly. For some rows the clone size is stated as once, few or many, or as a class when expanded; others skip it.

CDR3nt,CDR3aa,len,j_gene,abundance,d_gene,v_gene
TGTGCCAGCAGCTTCCGGGACACTGGATTGGTGCTCTATGGCTACACCTTC,CASSFRDTGLVLYGYTF,17,TRBJ1-2,few,-,TRBV5-6
TGTGCCAGCTCACCACCTGAAGGAGGGGGCAAGAGCGGCTACACCTTC,CASSPPEGGGKSGYTF,16,TRBJ1-2,-,TRBD1,TRBV18
TGTGCCAGTAGTGAACAGAGGAACACTGAAGCTTTCTTT,CASSEQRNTEAFF,13,TRBJ1-1,-,-,TRBV19
TGTGCCAGCAGCCGGGACTTTAGGGAGACCCAGTACTTC,CASSRDFRETQYF,13,TRBJ2-5,-,-,TRBV2
TGCAGCGCCTCTTTGGGAGAGTCCTACGAGCAGTACTTC,CSASLGESYEQYF,13,TRBJ2-7,-,-,TRBV29-1
TGTGCCAGCAGAGACGGGACAGGGGCTAACTATGGCTACACCTTC,CASRDGTGANYGYTF,15,TRBJ1-2,-,TRBD1,TRBV6-1
TGTGCCTGCCGAACTTTCTCCTACGAGCAGTACTTC,CACRTFSYEQYF,12,TRBJ2-7,-,-,TRBV30
TGTGCCAGCAGCGCACTAGCGGGGTTCGCAGATACGCAGTATTTT,CASSALAGFADTQYF,15,TRBJ2-3,-,TRBD2,TRBV11-2
TGTGCCAGCAGCAGAGACAGATTCTCCTACGAGCAGTACTTC,CASSRDRFSYEQYF,14,TRBJ2-7,-,-,TRBV3-1/TRBV3-2
TGCGCCAGCTCCGGGACAGGGGGTGCCGGGGAGCTGTTTTTT,CASSGTGGAGELFF,14,TRBJ2-2,-,TRBD1,TRBV5-1
TGTGCCAGCAGTCGACTAGCCTACAATGAGCAGTTCTTC,CASSRLAYNEQFF,13,TRBJ2-1,-,-,TRBV27
TGTGCCAGCAGTTTTCTGGGGGGGGCTCGGGGAGAGACCCAGTACTTC,CASSFLGGARGETQYF,16,TRBJ2-5,-,-,TRBV6-5
TGTGCCTGGAGTGTATCCGGGGGGCTAGCCAAAAACATTCAGTACTTC,CAWSVSGGLAKNIQYF,16,TRBJ2-4,-,-,TRBV30
TGTGCCAGCAGCTTATCTGGCAGGGGGCTTGGCTACACCTTT,CASSLSGRGLGYTF,14,TRBJ1-2,-,TRBD1,TRBV7-9
TGTGCCAGCAGCCCTTATCCGGGGGGGCCCTACAATGAGCAGTTCTTC,CASSPYPGGPYNEQFF,16,TRBJ2-1,-,TRBD2,TRBV9
TGTGCCAGCAGGGACAGGGTTCGGTCCTACGAGCAGTACTTC,CASRDRVRSYEQYF,14,TRBJ2-7,once,TRBD1,TRBV6-5
TGCGCCAGCAGCCAAGATGCGGATGGGAGACAGGGGGCAAAACCACGTTCCTACGAGCAGTACTTC,CASSQDADGRQGAKPRSYEQYF,22,TRBJ2-7,-,TRBD1,TRBV4-1
TGTGCCAGCAATTTACTAGCGGGAGGGTCCTACGAGCAGTACTTC,CASNLLAGGSYEQYF,15,TRBJ2-7,-,TRBD2,TRBV6-5
TGTGCCAGCAGCTCCTCCGGGGGGGGACACAATGAGCAGTTCTTC,CASSSSGGGHNEQFF,15,TRBJ2-1,-,TRBD2,TRBV7-3
TGTGCCAGCAGCGTAGCGTCTGGGGCCCCAACTGCCTACACCTTC,CASSVASGAPTAYTF,15,TRBJ1-2,few,-,TRBV9
TGTGCCAGCAGTTCCTTCGGCAGGGGCTACGAGCAGTACTTC,CASSSFGRGYEQYF,14,TRBJ2-7,-,-,TRBV27
TGTGCCAGCAGTCTCGGACAGGCAACTAATGAAAAACTGTTTTTT,CASSLGQATNEKLFF,15,TRBJ1-4,-,TRBD1,TRBV28
TGTGCCAGCAGTGAGAGCGCGCAGAAAGGCAATCAGCCCCAGCATTTT,CASSESAQKGNQPQHF,16,TRBJ1-5,few,-,TRBV2
TGCGCCAGCAGCTCCTTGGGGCAGCAGAACACTGAAGCTTTCTTT,CASSSLGQQNTEAFF,15,TRBJ1-1,-,-,TRBV5-1
TGCGCCAGCAGCCAAGAAATCGGGACTTCCTCCCGGGATGGAAACACCATATATTTT,CASSQEIGTSSRDGNTIYF,19,TRBJ1-3,-,-,TRBV4-1
TGTGCCAGCAGCGTAGGGGGACAGGGCATGGAGACCCAGTACTTC,CASSVGGQGMETQYF,15,TRBJ2-5,-,TRBD1,TRBV9
TGTGCCAGCAGTTCCCAGGGGGCCCCAGATACGCAGTATTTT,CASSSQGAPDTQYF,14,TRBJ2-3,-,TRBD1,TRBV6-5
TGCAGCGCCTCAAATACGAGGACTAATGAAAAACTGTTTTTT,CSASNTRTNEKLFF,14,TRBJ1-4,-,-,TRBV29-1